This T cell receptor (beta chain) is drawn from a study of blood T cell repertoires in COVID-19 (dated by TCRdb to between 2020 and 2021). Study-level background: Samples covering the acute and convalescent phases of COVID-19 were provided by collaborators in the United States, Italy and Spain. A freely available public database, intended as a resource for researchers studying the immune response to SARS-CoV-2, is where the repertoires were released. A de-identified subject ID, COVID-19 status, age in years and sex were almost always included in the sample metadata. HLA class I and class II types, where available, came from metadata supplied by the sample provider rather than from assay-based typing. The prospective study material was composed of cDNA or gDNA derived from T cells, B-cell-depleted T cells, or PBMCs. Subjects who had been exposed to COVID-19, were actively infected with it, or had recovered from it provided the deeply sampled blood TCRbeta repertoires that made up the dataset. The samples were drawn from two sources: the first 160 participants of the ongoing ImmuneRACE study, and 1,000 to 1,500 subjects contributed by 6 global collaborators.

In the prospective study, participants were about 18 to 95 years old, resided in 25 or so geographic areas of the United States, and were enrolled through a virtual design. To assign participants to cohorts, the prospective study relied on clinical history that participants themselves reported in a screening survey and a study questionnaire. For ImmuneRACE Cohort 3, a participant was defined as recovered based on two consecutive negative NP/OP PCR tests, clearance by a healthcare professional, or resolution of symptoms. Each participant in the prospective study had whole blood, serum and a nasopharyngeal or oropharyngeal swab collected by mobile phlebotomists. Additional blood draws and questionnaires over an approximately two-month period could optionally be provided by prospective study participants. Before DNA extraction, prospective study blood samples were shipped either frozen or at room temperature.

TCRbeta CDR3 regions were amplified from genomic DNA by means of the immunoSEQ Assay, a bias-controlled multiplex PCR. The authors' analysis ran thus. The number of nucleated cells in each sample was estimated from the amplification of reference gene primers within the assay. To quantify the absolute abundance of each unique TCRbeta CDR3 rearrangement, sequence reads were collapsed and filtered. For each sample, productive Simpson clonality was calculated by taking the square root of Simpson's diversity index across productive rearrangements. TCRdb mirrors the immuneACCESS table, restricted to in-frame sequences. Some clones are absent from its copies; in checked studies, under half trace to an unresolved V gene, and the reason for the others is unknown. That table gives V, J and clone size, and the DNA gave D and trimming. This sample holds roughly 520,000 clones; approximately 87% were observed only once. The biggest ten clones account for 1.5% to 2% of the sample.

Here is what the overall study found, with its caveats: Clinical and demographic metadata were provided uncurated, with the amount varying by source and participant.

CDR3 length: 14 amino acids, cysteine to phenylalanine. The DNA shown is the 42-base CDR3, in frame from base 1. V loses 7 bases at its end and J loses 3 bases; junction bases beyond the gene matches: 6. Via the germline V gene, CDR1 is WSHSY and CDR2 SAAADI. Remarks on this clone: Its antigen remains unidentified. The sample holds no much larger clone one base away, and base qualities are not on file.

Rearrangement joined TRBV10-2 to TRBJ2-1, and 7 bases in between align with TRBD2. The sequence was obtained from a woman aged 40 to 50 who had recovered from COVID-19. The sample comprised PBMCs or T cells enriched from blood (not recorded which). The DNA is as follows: TGCGCCAGCAATAGGCTAGCGGACTACAATGAGCAGTTCTTC. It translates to CASNRLADYNEQFF.